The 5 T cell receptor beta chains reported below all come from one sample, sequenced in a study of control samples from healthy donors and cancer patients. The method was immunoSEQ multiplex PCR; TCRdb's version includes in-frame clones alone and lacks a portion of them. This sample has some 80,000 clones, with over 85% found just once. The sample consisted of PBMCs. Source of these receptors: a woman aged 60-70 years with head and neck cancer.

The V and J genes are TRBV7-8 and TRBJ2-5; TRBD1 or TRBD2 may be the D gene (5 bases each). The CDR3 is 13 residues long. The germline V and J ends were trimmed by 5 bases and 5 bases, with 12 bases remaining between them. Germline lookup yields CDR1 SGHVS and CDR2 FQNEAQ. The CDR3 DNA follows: TGTGCCAGCAGCCGCTTAGGGGACGAGACCCAGTACTTC. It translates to CASSRLGDETQYF.

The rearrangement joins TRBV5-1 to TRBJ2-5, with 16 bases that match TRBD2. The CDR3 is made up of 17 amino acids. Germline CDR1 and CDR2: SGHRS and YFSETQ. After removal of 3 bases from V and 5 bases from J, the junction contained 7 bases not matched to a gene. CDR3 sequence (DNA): TGCGCCAGCAGCTCGGGACTAGCGGGAGGGCGGTACGAGACCCAGTACTTC. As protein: CASSSGLAGGRYETQYF.

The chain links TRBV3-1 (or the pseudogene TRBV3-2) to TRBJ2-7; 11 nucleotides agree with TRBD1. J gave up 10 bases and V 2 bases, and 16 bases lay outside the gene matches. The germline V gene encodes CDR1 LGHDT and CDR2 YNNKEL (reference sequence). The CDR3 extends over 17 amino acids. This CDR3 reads CASSQLWTGGVSSDQYF. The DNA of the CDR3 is TGTGCCAGCAGCCAACTTTGGACAGGGGGCGTTTCATCAGACCAGTACTTC.

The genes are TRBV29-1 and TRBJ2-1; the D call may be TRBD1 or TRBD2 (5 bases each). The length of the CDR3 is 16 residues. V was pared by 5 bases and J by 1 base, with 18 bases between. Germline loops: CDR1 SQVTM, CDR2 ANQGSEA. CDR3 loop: CSVPDSGAVSYNEQFF. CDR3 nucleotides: TGCAGCGTTCCAGACTCCGGGGCGGTTTCCTACAATGAGCAGTTCTTC.

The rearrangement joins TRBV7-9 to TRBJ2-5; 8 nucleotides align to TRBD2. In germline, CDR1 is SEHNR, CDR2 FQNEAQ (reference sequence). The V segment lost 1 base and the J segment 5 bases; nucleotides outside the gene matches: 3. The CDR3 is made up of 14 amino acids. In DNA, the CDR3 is TGTGCCAGCAGCTTAGGGACTAGCATTGAGACCCAGTACTTC. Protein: CASSLGTSIETQYF.